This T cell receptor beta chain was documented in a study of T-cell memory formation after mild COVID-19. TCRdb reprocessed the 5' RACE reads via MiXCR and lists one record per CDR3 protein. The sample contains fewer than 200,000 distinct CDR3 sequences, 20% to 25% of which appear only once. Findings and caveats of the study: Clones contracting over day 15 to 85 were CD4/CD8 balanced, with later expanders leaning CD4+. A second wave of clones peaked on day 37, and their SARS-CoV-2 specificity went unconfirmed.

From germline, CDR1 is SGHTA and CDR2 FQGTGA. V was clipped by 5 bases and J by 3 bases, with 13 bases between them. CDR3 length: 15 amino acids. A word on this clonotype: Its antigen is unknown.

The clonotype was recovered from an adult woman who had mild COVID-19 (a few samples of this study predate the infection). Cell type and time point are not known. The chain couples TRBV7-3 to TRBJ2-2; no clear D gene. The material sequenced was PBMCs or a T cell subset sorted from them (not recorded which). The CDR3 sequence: CASSPNGWDTGELFF. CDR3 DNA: TGTGCCAGCAGCCCAAACGGGTGGGACACCGGGGAGCTGTTTTTT.